These T cell receptor beta chains were read from a single sample in a study of shared clonotypes between healthy human individuals. Assay: immunoSEQ multiplex PCR; the TCRdb copy retains only in-frame clones and omits some. The table lists tens of thousands of clones, about 61% of them singletons. Sequenced material: memory CD8+ T cells sorted from blood. These receptors came from a man aged 25 to 40 in good health. CDR3s leave out the opening cysteine and the closing phenylalanine or tryptophan. A clone size is listed for some rows: how often the clone was seen (once, few, many), or a class if it is expanded.

. | TRBV27 | ASSLASTDTQY
few | TRBV28 | ATMTVYEQY
once | TRBV25-1 | ASSERTGDEQF
many | TRBV30 | AWRQGSYEQY
. | TRBV10-3 | AISESVAGSYEQY
. | TRBV5-1 | ASSRGLRDTQY
. | TRBV30 | AWGDLYYNEQF
. | TRBV11-3 | ASSSEQVEQY
. | TRBV6-5 | ASSYAGSYNEQF
few | TRBV14 | ASSPLFGGSSYNEQF
. | TRBV6-5 | ASSGSPTGGYT
. | TRBV5-6 | ASSIGSSGRAYEQY
. | TRBV5-4 | ASSLQGPGELF
. | TRBV5-8 | ASTTPVGGWTQY
. | TRBV15 | ATSGADGKETQY
. | TRBV13 | ASTPGVANTDTQY
. | TRBV2 | ASSALTSGVNTDTQY
. | TRBV29-1 | SVDGLAGVHGQY
many | TRBV18 | ASSPMGLAGADTQY
. | TRBV19 | ASSITGVGQPQH
. | TRBV30 | AWSVGRGSGPQH
. | TRBV4-1 | ASSPSEGSFNQPQH
. | TRBV6-1 | ASSWGQAKDGYT
. | TRBV30 | AWSPGTSVHNEQF
. | TRBV25-1 | ASSDGLAGGSEQY
. | TRBV5-1 | ASSLTLANSGANVLT
. | TRBV5-1 | ASSPGTGSVPGNTIY
few | TRBV5-1 | ASRKNLGSGNTIY
. | TRBV7-9 | ASSSGQESYGYT
. | TRBV7-8 | ASSLVDLGGSGKTQY
. | TRBV28 | ATGGISYEQY
many | TRBV15 | ATSRDKAGTEAF
. | TRBV28 | ASWGSDGYT
few | TRBV5-4 | ASSLGGEKLF
. | TRBV6-1 | ASSVVVGASSNQPQH
. | TRBV18 | ASSPRQLNTEAF
. | TRBV28 | ASSSLGQADYEQY
. | TRBV6-1 | ASSRLDEQF
few | TRBV28 | ASSFLGQGRKSDEQY
. | TRBV27 | ASSPRPLRTSGSHEQY
many | TRBV28 | ASSPTVGTGALTYEQY
. | TRBV27 | ASSLVGGASYEQY
once | TRBV6-1 | ASSDGLPGGYEQY
. | TRBV28 | ASSPSGTDRVDGEKLF
. | TRBV28 | ASGTVNQPQH
. | TRBV6-4 | ASSDSGFAGELF
. | TRBV4-1 | ASSQESGSDTQY
. | TRBV10-3 | AIRAEKYNTQY
. | TRBV5-1 | ASSLQRTGANVLT
. | TRBV6-5 | ASRTTGGLNTEAF
. | TRBV4-3 | ASSPGTSGVSSYNEQF